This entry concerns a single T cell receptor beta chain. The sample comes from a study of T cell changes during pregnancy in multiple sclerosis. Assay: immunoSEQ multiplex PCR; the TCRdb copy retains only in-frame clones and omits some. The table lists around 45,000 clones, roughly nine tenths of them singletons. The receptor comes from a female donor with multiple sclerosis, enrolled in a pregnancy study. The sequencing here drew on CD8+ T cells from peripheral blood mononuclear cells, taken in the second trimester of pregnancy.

The CDR3 region has the DNA TGTGCCAGCAGCCCCGGAGTGAGTGCGACCAATCAGCCCCAGCATTTT. Translation gives CASSPGVSATNQPQHF. The chain carries TRBV7-8 and TRBJ1-5; D is uncertain. The CDR3 is 16 residues long. Germline V gene sequence: CDR1 SGHVS, CDR2 FQNEAQ. Deletions cut 5 bases from V and 3 bases from J, with 17 bases between.